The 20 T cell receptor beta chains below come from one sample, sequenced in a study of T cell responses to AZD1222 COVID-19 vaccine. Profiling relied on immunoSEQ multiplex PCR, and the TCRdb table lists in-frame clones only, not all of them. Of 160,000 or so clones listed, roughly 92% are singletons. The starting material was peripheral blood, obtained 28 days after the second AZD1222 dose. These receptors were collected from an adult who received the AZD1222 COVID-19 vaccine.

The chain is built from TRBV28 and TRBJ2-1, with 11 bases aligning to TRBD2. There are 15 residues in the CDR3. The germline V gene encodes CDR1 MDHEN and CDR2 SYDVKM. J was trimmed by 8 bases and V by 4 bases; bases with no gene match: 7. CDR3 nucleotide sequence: TGTGCCAGCAGTTACCTAGCGGGAGGTCTGTATGAGCAGTTCTTC. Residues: CASSYLAGGLYEQFF.

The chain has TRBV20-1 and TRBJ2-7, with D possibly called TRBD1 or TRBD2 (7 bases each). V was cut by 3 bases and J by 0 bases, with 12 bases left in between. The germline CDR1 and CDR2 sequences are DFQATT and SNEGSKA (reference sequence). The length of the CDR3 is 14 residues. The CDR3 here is CSASGGDSSYEQYF. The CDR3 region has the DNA TGCAGTGCTAGTGGGGGGGACAGCTCCTACGAGCAGTACTTC.

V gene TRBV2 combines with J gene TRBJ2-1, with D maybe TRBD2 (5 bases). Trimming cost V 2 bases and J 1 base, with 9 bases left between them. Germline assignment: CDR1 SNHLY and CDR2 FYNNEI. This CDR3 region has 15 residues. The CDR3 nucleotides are TGTGCCAGCAGTGAATTGCCGGGATCCTACAATGAGCAGTTCTTC. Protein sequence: CASSELPGSYNEQFF. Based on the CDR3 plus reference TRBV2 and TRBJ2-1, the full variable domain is EPEVTQTPSHQVTQMGQEVILRCVPISNHLYFYWYRQILGQKVEFLVSFYNNEISEKSEIFDDQFSVERPDGSNFTLKIRSTKLEDSAMYFCASSELPGSYNEQFFGPGTRLTVL.

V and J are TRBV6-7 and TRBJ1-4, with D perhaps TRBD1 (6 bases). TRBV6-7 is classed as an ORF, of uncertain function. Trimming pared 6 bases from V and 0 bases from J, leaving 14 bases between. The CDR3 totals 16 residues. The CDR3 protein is CASRRQRQATNEKLFF. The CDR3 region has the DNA TGTGCCAGCAGAAGACAGCGACAGGCAACTAATGAAAAACTGTTTTTT.

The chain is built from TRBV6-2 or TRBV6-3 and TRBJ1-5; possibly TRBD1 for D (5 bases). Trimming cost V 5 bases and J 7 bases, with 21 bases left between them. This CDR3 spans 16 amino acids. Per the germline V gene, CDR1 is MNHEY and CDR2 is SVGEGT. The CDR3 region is CASSPNKGPLGQPQHF. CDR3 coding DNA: TGTGCCAGCAGTCCCAATAAGGGACCCCTTGGGCAGCCCCAGCATTTT.

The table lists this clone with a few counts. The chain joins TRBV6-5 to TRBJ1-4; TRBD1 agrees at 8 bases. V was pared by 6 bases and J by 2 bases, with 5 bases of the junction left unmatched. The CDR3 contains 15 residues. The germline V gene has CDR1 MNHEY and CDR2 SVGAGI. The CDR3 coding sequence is TGTGCCAGCAGCCGGCAGGGGGCCACTAATGAAAAACTGTTTTTT. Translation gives CASSRQGATNEKLFF.

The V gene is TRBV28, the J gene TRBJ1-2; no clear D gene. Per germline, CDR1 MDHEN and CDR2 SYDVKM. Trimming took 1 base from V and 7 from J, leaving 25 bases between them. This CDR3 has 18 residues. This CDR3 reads CASSLFGVLAGRSSGYTF. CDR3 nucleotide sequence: TGTGCCAGCAGTTTATTCGGGGTCCTTGCGGGTAGGAGCTCTGGCTACACCTTC.

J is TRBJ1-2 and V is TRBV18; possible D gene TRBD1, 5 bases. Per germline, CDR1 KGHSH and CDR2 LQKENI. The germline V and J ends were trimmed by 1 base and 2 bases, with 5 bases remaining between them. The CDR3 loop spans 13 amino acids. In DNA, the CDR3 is TGTGCCAGCTCACCACGGGGGAACTATGGCTACACCTTC. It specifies CASSPRGNYGYTF. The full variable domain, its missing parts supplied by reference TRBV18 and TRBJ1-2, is NAGVMQNPRHLVRRRGQEARLRCSPMKGHSHVYWYRQLPEEGLKFMVYLQKENIIDESGMPKERFSAEFPKEGPSILRIQQVVRGDSAAYFCASSPRGNYGYTFGSGTRLTVV.

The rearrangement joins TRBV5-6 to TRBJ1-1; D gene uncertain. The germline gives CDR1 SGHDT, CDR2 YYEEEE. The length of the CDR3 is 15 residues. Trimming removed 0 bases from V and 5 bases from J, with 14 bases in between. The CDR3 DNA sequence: TGTGCCAGCAGCTTGGACCGTGTCGGGAGGACTGAAGCTTTCTTT. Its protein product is CASSLDRVGRTEAFF.

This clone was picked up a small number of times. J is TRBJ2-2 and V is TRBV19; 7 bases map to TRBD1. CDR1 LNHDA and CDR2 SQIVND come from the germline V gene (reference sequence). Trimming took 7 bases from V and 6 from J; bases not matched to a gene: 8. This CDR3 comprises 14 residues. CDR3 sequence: CASTHPTGSGELFF. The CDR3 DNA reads TGTGCCAGTACTCACCCGACAGGGTCCGGGGAGCTGTTTTTT.

The chain's CDR3 is CASSGREDEQYF. The CDR3 bases are TGTGCCAGCAGTGGCAGGGAGGACGAGCAGTACTTC. V usage is TRBV6-2 or TRBV6-3 and J usage is TRBJ2-7; possibly TRBD2 for D (6 bases). CDR3 length equals 12 residues. The V gene's germline CDR1 is MNHEY and CDR2 SVGEGT. Trimming took off 5 bases at V and 5 bases at J, with 10 bases between the two ends.

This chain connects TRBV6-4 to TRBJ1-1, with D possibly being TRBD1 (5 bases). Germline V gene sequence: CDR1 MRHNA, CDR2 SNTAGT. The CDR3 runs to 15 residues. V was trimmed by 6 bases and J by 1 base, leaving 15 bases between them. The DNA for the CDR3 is TGTGCCAGCAGGACGGGTTCCACAGGGAACACTGAAGCTTTCTTT. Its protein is CASRTGSTGNTEAFF.

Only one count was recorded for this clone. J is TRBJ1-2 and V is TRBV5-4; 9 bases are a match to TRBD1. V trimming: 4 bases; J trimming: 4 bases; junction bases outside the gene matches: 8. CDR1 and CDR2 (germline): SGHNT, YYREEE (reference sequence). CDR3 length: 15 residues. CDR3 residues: CASSPDRGVPYGYTF. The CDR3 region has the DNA TGTGCCAGCAGCCCGGACAGGGGAGTCCCCTATGGCTACACCTTC.

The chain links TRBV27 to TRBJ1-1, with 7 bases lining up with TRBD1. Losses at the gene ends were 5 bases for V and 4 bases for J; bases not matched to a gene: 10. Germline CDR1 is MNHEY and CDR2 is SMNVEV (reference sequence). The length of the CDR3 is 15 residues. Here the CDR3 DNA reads TGTGCCAGCAGTACCCCAAGGGGGCCGGGCACTGAAGCTTTCTTT. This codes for CASSTPRGPGTEAFF.

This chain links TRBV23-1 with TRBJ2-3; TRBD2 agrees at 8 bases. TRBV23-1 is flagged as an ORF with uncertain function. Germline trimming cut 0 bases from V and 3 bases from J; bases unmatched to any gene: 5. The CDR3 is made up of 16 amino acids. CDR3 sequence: CASSQSQRENTDTQYF. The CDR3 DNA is TGCGCCAGCAGTCAATCGCAGCGGGAGAATACAGATACGCAGTATTTT.

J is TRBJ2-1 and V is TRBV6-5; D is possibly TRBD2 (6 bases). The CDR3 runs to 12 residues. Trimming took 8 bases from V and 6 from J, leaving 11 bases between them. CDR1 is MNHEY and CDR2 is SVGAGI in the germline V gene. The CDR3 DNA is TGTGCCAGCTGCACAGCGGGCAATGAGCAGTTCTTC. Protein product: CASCTAGNEQFF.

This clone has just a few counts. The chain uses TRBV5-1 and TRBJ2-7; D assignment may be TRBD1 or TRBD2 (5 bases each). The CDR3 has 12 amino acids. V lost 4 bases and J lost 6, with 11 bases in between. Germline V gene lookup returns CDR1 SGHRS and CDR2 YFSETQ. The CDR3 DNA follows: TGCGCCAGCAGCCCCGGGACCTCCGAGCAGTACTTC. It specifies CASSPGTSEQYF. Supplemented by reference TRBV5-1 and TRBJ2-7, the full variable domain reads KAGVTQTPRYLIKTRGQQVTLSCSPISGHRSVSWYQQTPGQGLQFLFEYFSETQRNKGNFPGRFSGRQFSNSRSEMNVSTLELGDSALYLCASSPGTSEQYFGPGTRLTVT.

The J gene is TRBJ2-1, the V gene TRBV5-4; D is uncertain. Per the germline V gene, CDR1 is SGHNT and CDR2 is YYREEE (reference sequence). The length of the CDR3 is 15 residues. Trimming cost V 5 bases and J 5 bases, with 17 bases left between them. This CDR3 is CASSSLGSANNEQFF. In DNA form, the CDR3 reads TGTGCCAGCAGTTCGCTGGGGTCGGCTAACAATGAGCAGTTCTTC.

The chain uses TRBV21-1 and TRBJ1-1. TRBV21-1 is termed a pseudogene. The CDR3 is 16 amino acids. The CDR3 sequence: CASSKAKGGTLAEAFF. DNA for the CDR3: TGTGCCAGCAGCAAAGCGAAGGGGGGAACACTAGCTGAAGCTTTCTTT.

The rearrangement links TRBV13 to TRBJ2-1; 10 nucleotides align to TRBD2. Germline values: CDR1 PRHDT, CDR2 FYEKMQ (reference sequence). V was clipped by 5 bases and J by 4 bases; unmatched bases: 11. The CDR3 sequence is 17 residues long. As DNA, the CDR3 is TGTGCCAGCAGCAAAACAGCGGGAGGGCCGATATACAATGAGCAGTTCTTC. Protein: CASSKTAGGPIYNEQFF.